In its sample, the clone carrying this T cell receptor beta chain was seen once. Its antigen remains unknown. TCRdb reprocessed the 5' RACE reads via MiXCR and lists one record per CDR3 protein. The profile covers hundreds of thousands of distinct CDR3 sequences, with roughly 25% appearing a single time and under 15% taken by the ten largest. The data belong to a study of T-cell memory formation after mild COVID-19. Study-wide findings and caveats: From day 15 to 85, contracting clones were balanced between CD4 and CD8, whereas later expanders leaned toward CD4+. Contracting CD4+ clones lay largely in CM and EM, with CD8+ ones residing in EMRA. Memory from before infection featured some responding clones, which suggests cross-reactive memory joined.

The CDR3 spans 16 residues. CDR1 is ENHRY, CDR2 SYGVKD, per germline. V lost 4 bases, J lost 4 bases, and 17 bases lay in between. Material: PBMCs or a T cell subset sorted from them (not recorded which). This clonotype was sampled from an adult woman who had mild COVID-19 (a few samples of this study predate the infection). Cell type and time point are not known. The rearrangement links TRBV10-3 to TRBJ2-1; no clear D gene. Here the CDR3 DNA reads TGTGCCATCAGTGGATCATCTACCCTCGAGTACAATGAGCAGTTCTTC. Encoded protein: CAISGSSTLEYNEQFF.